One and the same sample provided the 8 T cell receptor beta chains below, sequenced in a study of blood T cell repertoires in COVID-19. Sequencing was performed with immunoSEQ multiplex PCR; in TCRdb, only in-frame clones are kept and a portion is missing. The sample lists around 130,000 clones; 85% to 90% were seen once. Sequencing used peripheral blood. The receptors here all came from a man aged 50 or older with active or convalescent COVID-19.

The chain couples TRBV11-2 to TRBJ2-2, with a tentative D call TRBD2 (5 bases). V was clipped by 5 bases and J by 6 bases, with 19 bases between them. The CDR3 runs to 16 residues. CDR1 is SGHAT, CDR2 FQNNGV, per germline. CDR3 DNA sequence: TGTGCCAGCAGCCCCACGGAGAGGGCTGTGGCCGGGGAGCTGTTTTTT. This sequence encodes CASSPTERAVAGELFF.

V usage is TRBV3-1 (or the pseudogene TRBV3-2) and J usage is TRBJ2-1, with D possibly TRBD2 on 6 matching bases. Between the trimmed V and J ends, which lost 8 bases and 0 bases, there was a span of 14 bases. Germline loops: CDR1 LGHDT, CDR2 YNNKEL (reference sequence). This CDR3 spans 15 amino acids. CDR3 in amino acids: CASGGLRSSYNEQFF. CDR3 in DNA: TGTGCCAGCGGCGGACTACGCAGCTCCTACAATGAGCAGTTCTTC.

V is TRBV25-1 and J is TRBJ1-3; 7 bases map to TRBD1. V was pared by 4 bases and J by 4 bases, with 10 bases of the junction left unmatched. The germline CDR1 and CDR2 sequences are MGHDK and SYGVNS. CDR3 length: 16 amino acids. The CDR3 DNA follows: TGTGCCAGCAGTGCTCCGCGACAGGGTGTGGGAAACACCATATATTTT. Its protein product is CASSAPRQGVGNTIYF.

Only one count was recorded for this clone. The chain employs TRBV5-6 and TRBJ1-6, with 7 nucleotides matching TRBD1. The CDR3 runs 16 residues. The V and J ends lost 3 bases and 0 bases, in that order; junction bases with no gene match: 3. Per germline, CDR1 SGHDT and CDR2 YYEEEE. CDR3 amino acids: CASSWGQSSYNSPLHF. As DNA, the CDR3 is TGTGCCAGCAGCTGGGGACAGAGCTCCTATAATTCACCCCTCCACTTT.

The gene calls are TRBV5-1 and TRBJ1-1, with 7 bases matching TRBD1. With V trimmed by 2 bases and J by 5 bases, 3 bases remained unmatched. This CDR3 has 13 amino acids. Germline V gene sequence: CDR1 SGHRS, CDR2 YFSETQ. The CDR3 DNA reads as TGCGCCAGCAGCTTCGAACAGGGGACTGAAGCTTTCTTT. The encoded protein is CASSFEQGTEAFF.

This clone was observed once. The rearrangement links TRBV5-4 to TRBJ2-7; 11 bases fit TRBD2. The length of the CDR3 is 15 residues. Trimming at V came to 6 bases and at J to 5 bases, leaving 10 bases not matched to a gene. Germline CDR1 SGHNT, CDR2 YYREEE (reference sequence). The CDR3 sequence is CASMVAGGPRHEQYF. The CDR3 DNA reads TGTGCCAGCATGGTAGCGGGAGGGCCCAGGCACGAGCAGTACTTC.

The chain uses TRBV3-1 (or the pseudogene TRBV3-2) and TRBJ1-1; D uncertain. V gave up 3 bases and J gave up 4 bases, with 6 bases separating them. CDR3 length equals 12 residues. Germline CDR1 LGHDT, CDR2 YNNKEL (reference sequence). CDR3 in amino acids: CASSHLRTEAFF. The DNA of the CDR3 is TGTGCCAGCAGCCATTTGCGCACTGAAGCTTTCTTT.

V and J are TRBV10-3 and TRBJ2-2, with TRBD2 identical over 11 bases. Germline trimming cut 4 bases from V and 0 bases from J; bases unmatched to any gene: 10. Germline V gene lookup returns CDR1 ENHRY and CDR2 SYGVKD. CDR3 size: 19 residues. In nucleotides, the CDR3 is TGTGCCATCAGTGCGTCTCGTACTAGCGGGGGAACGAACACCGGGGAGCTGTTTTTT. Encoded protein: CAISASRTSGGTNTGELFF.